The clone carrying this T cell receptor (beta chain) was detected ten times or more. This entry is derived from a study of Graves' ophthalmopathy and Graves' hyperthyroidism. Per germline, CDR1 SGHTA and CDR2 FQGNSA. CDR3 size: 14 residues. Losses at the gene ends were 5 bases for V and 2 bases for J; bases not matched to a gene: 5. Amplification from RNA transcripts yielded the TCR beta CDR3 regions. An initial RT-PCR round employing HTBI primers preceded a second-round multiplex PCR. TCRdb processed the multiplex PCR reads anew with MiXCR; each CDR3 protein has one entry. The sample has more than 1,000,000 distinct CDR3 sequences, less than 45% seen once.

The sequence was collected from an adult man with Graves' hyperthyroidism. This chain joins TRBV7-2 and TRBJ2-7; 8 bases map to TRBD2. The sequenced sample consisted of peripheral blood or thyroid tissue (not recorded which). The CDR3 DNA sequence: TGTGCCAGCAGCACCCCGGGACTAGCCTACGAGCAGTACTTC. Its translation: CASSTPGLAYEQYF.